These T cell receptor beta chains were read from a single sample in a study of shared clonotypes between healthy human individuals. Assay used: immunoSEQ multiplex PCR; TCRdb lists only in-frame clones, some missing. The sample carries roughly 720,000 clones, 90% recorded once. The sequencing sample was made of memory CD8+ T cells from PBMCs. The receptors shown here come from a man aged 18 to 30 in good health. Some clones in this sample may be carry-over from other donors' samples. Each CDR3 is given with its conserved first and last residue. D genes are given only for firm matches. The listing skips clone size in some rows; elsewhere it reads once, few, many or a size class.

len: 14
abundance: .
d_gene: .
v_gene: TRBV28
j_gene: TRBJ1-1
CDR3nt: TGTGCCAGCAGGGGCCACAGGGCCCACACTGAAGCTTTCTTT
CDR3aa: CASRGHRAHTEAFF

len: 16
abundance: .
d_gene: .
v_gene: TRBV25-1
j_gene: TRBJ1-5
CDR3nt: TGTGCCAGCAGTGAACGCGGGGATCATAGCAATCAGCCCCAGCATTTT
CDR3aa: CASSERGDHSNQPQHF

len: 14
abundance: .
d_gene: .
v_gene: TRBV2
j_gene: TRBJ2-1
CDR3nt: TGTGCCAGCAGTGAAAGTAGGTTTTGGGATGAGCAGTTCTTC
CDR3aa: CASSESRFWDEQFF

len: 13
abundance: many
d_gene: .
v_gene: TRBV27
j_gene: TRBJ1-2
CDR3nt: TGTGCCAGCAGCGATGACAGGAACTATGGCTACACCTTC
CDR3aa: CASSDDRNYGYTF

len: 17
abundance: .
d_gene: TRBD1
v_gene: TRBV28
j_gene: TRBJ1-4
CDR3nt: TGTGCCAGCAGCCCCCAGGGACAGGGAGCAACTAATGAAAAACTGTTTTTT
CDR3aa: CASSPQGQGATNEKLFF

len: 15
abundance: .
d_gene: .
v_gene: TRBV28
j_gene: TRBJ2-1
CDR3nt: TGTGCCAGCAGTACCCCCGGGACGTCCCACAATGAGCAGTTCTTC
CDR3aa: CASSTPGTSHNEQFF

len: 17
abundance: once
d_gene: TRBD2
v_gene: TRBV9
j_gene: TRBJ2-1
CDR3nt: TGTGCCAGCAGCGCCTCGATTGGTCGGGAGGGCCATATGGAACAGTTCTTC
CDR3aa: CASSASIGREGHMEQFF

len: 13
abundance: .
d_gene: .
v_gene: TRBV6-1
j_gene: TRBJ1-2
CDR3nt: TGTGCCAGCAGTGAAATAGACCGCCGAGCAGATACCTTC
CDR3aa: CASSEIDRRADTF

len: 12
abundance: .
d_gene: .
v_gene: TRBV4-1
j_gene: TRBJ2-1
CDR3nt: TGCGCCAGCAGCACAGGGTTCGATGAGCAGTTCTTC
CDR3aa: CASSTGFDEQFF

len: 13
abundance: .
d_gene: .
v_gene: TRBV27
j_gene: TRBJ2-7
CDR3nt: TGTGCCAGCAGTTTATTAGGGGACTACGAGCAGTACTTC
CDR3aa: CASSLLGDYEQYF

len: 18
abundance: .
d_gene: TRBD1
v_gene: TRBV11-1
j_gene: TRBJ2-6
CDR3nt: TGTGCCAGCAGCTTAGCGGCAGGGGGCTACTCTGGGGCCAACGTCCTGACTTTC
CDR3aa: CASSLAAGGYSGANVLTF

len: 14
abundance: .
d_gene: TRBD1
v_gene: TRBV7-2
j_gene: TRBJ2-2
CDR3nt: TGTGCCAGCACCGGGACAGGGGTGCCTGGGGAGCTGTTTTTT
CDR3aa: CASTGTGVPGELFF

len: 13
abundance: .
d_gene: .
v_gene: TRBV19
j_gene: TRBJ2-7
CDR3nt: TGTGCCAGTAGTCCCCAGAGTCTTGGCGAGCAGTACTTC
CDR3aa: CASSPQSLGEQYF

len: 16
abundance: .
d_gene: TRBD1
v_gene: TRBV29-1
j_gene: TRBJ1-3
CDR3nt: TGCAGCGTTGAAGATCGGATAAGGGGGCCTGGAAACACCATATATTTT
CDR3aa: CSVEDRIRGPGNTIYF

len: 16
abundance: .
d_gene: TRBD2
v_gene: TRBV7-6
j_gene: TRBJ2-5
CDR3nt: TGTGCCAGCAGTAATCGACTAGCGGGAATGGAAGAGACCCAGTACTTC
CDR3aa: CASSNRLAGMEETQYF

len: 16
abundance: once
d_gene: TRBD1
v_gene: TRBV6-5
j_gene: TRBJ1-5
CDR3nt: TGTGCCAGCAGTTCCGTCGGGACAGGGGGCAAGCAGCCCCAGCATTTT
CDR3aa: CASSSVGTGGKQPQHF

len: 16
abundance: once
d_gene: TRBD2
v_gene: TRBV5-6
j_gene: TRBJ2-1
CDR3nt: TGTGCCAGCAGCTACCGGACTAGCGGAAGTTACAATGAGCAGTTCTTC
CDR3aa: CASSYRTSGSYNEQFF

len: 11
abundance: once
d_gene: .
v_gene: TRBV25-1
j_gene: TRBJ2-7
CDR3nt: TGTGCCACCCGCGCATCCTACGAGCAGTACTTC
CDR3aa: CATRASYEQYF

len: 13
abundance: .
d_gene: .
v_gene: TRBV4-1
j_gene: TRBJ2-5
CDR3nt: TGCGCCAGCAGCTTGGACATCTCAGAGACCCAGTACTTC
CDR3aa: CASSLDISETQYF

len: 13
abundance: .
d_gene: TRBD2
v_gene: TRBV25-1
j_gene: TRBJ2-1
CDR3nt: TGTGCCAGCACCCAAGGGCCGGGGGGGGAGCAGTTCTTC
CDR3aa: CASTQGPGGEQFF

len: 14
abundance: .
d_gene: .
v_gene: TRBV27
j_gene: TRBJ2-2
CDR3nt: TGTGCCAGCAGTTTATACGCGAGAGACGGGGAGCTGTTTTTT
CDR3aa: CASSLYARDGELFF

len: 16
abundance: .
d_gene: TRBD2
v_gene: TRBV4-2
j_gene: TRBJ2-7
CDR3nt: TGTGCCAGCAGCCACGGCCCTAGCGGGAGTCCCTACGAGCAGTACTTC
CDR3aa: CASSHGPSGSPYEQYF

len: 19
abundance: .
d_gene: .
v_gene: TRBV15
j_gene: TRBJ2-5
CDR3nt: TGTGCCACCAGCACCCAGGTGGGGGGGGCGCGGCGGGAATTGGAGACCCAGTACTTC
CDR3aa: CATSTQVGGARRELETQYF

len: 13
abundance: few
d_gene: .
v_gene: TRBV19
j_gene: TRBJ1-1
CDR3nt: TGTGCCAGTAGTATGAGAGGGAACACTGAAGCTTTCTTT
CDR3aa: CASSMRGNTEAFF

len: 15
abundance: .
d_gene: TRBD1
v_gene: TRBV4-3
j_gene: TRBJ2-7
CDR3nt: TGCGCCAGCAGCCAAGAAGCCGGACAGGGGTCCGAGCAGTACTTC
CDR3aa: CASSQEAGQGSEQYF

len: 18
abundance: .
d_gene: TRBD2
v_gene: TRBV7-2
j_gene: TRBJ2-3
CDR3nt: TGTGCCAGCAGCTTAGAAATACTAGCGGGAGAGGATACAGATACGCAGTATTTT
CDR3aa: CASSLEILAGEDTDTQYF

len: 15
abundance: .
d_gene: TRBD2
v_gene: TRBV27
j_gene: TRBJ2-7
CDR3nt: TGTGCCAGCAGTTTAGGGCTAGCGGGACTCTACGAGCAGTACTTC
CDR3aa: CASSLGLAGLYEQYF

len: 13
abundance: .
d_gene: .
v_gene: TRBV6-4
j_gene: TRBJ2-3
CDR3nt: TGTGCCAGCAGTACAGGACCCACAGATACGCAGTATTTT
CDR3aa: CASSTGPTDTQYF

len: 15
abundance: .
d_gene: .
v_gene: TRBV28
j_gene: TRBJ1-1
CDR3nt: TGTGCCAGCAGGCCCAGAGGGGGGGTATTGGCTGAAGCTTTCTTT
CDR3aa: CASRPRGGVLAEAFF

len: 16
abundance: .
d_gene: .
v_gene: TRBV6-5
j_gene: TRBJ1-3
CDR3nt: TGTGCCAGCAGTTACAACCCGGATCGTAGGGGAAACACCATATATTTT
CDR3aa: CASSYNPDRRGNTIYF

len: 15
abundance: .
d_gene: .
v_gene: TRBV9
j_gene: TRBJ2-7
CDR3nt: TGTGCCAGCAGCGTAGGAGGGGCGCACGCCTACGAGCAGTACTTC
CDR3aa: CASSVGGAHAYEQYF

len: 17
abundance: .
d_gene: TRBD2
v_gene: TRBV7-3
j_gene: TRBJ2-2
CDR3nt: TGTGCCAGCAGCTTACTAGCGGGAGGAACGGGCACCGGGGAGCTGTTTTTT
CDR3aa: CASSLLAGGTGTGELFF

len: 15
abundance: .
d_gene: TRBD1
v_gene: TRBV7-8
j_gene: TRBJ1-2
CDR3nt: TGTGCCAGCAGCAGAATAGGGACAGCTAACTATGGCTACACCTTC
CDR3aa: CASSRIGTANYGYTF

len: 15
abundance: .
d_gene: TRBD2
v_gene: TRBV6-1
j_gene: TRBJ2-7
CDR3nt: TGTGCCAGCAGTGCCTGGACTAGCGGGAGCTCCGAGCAGTACTTC
CDR3aa: CASSAWTSGSSEQYF

len: 16
abundance: .
d_gene: .
v_gene: TRBV15
j_gene: TRBJ2-1
CDR3nt: TGTGCCACCAGCAGTGAGAGACTAGGTTCCTACAATGAGCAGTTCTTC
CDR3aa: CATSSERLGSYNEQFF

len: 14
abundance: .
d_gene: TRBD1
v_gene: TRBV27
j_gene: TRBJ2-7
CDR3nt: TGTGCCAGCAGCCCACAGGGGAACTGGTACGAGCAGTACTTC
CDR3aa: CASSPQGNWYEQYF